The next 10 T cell receptor beta chains were all read from a single sample in a study of shared clonotypes between healthy human individuals. The data were produced by immunoSEQ multiplex PCR, yet TCRdb's version contains in-frame clones alone and is incomplete. The sample carries about 980,000 clones, approximately 80% recorded once. Input material: memory CD4+ T cells sorted from blood. Subset given: CD45RA-negative fraction. The receptors originated from a man between 18 and 35 years old in good health.

This clone showed up just a few times. The chain couples TRBV9 to TRBJ1-6; D remains ambiguous. V was pared by 4 bases and J by 5 bases, with 16 bases between. CDR3 size: 16 residues. The V gene's germline CDR1 is SGDLS and CDR2 YYNGEE. CDR3 residues: CASSFAPGADNSPLHF. Here the CDR3 DNA reads TGTGCCAGCAGCTTCGCTCCGGGTGCAGATAATTCACCCCTCCACTTT. The full variable domain, with the rest looked up from reference TRBV9 and TRBJ1-6, is DSGVTQTPKHLITATGQRVTLRCSPRSGDLSVYWYQQSLDQGLQFLIQYYNGEERAKGNILERFSAQQFPDLHSELNLSSLELGDSALYFCASSFAPGADNSPLHFGNGTRLTVT.

The V call is TRBV10-1, the J call TRBJ1-1; 7 positions match TRBD1. From germline, CDR1 is WNHNN and CDR2 SYGVQD (reference sequence). The CDR3 covers 13 residues. V gave up 3 bases and J gave up 4 bases; unmatched junction bases: 2. As DNA, the CDR3 is TGCGCCAGCAGTGAACAGGGGAGCACTGAAGCTTTCTTT. Amino acid sequence: CASSEQGSTEAFF.

J is TRBJ2-3 and V is TRBV5-4; D gene unclear. Germline V CDR1 and CDR2: SGHNT, YYREEE (reference sequence). There are 13 residues in the CDR3. Trimming cost V 0 bases and J 2 bases, with 4 bases left between them. The CDR3 is CASSLGFTDTQYF. The DNA for the CDR3 is TGTGCCAGCAGCTTGGGGTTCACAGATACGCAGTATTTT.

The chain carries TRBV28 and TRBJ1-2; TRBD1 matches at 9 bases. The length of the CDR3 is 14 residues. V lost 6 bases, J lost 1 base, and 3 bases stayed unmatched. Germline V lookup: CDR1 MDHEN, CDR2 SYDVKM. The CDR3 nucleotides are TGTGCCAGCAGGGACAGGGGCAATAACTATGGCTACACCTTC. The encoded protein is CASRDRGNNYGYTF.

In this sample, this clone turned up once. Germline and junction disagree at one end, which may indicate a read error. This sequence joins TRBV6-5 and TRBJ2-7, with D tentatively TRBD1 (6 bases). The CDR3 runs to 12 residues. Looked up from germline, CDR1 is MNHEY and CDR2 is SVGAGI. For the CDR3, the DNA is TGTGCCAGCACTTACAGGGAATCCGAGCAGTACTTC. It is translated as CASTYRESEQYF.

This chain joins TRBV2 and TRBJ2-5; D remains unclear. The germline CDR1 and CDR2 sequences are SNHLY and FYNNEI. This CDR3 comprises 12 residues. V lost 7 bases to trimming and J lost 5 bases, with 11 bases between them. CDR3 in DNA: TGTGCCAGCAAAATGATGGATGAGACCCAGTACTTC. Translating it yields CASKMMDETQYF.

This clone has only a few counts. The CDR3 protein is CATLVLASNTGELFF. CDR3 sequence (DNA): TGTGCCACCCTCGTATTAGCGTCGAACACCGGGGAGCTGTTTTTT. The chain uses TRBV6-5 and TRBJ2-2; a weak D match, TRBD2 (5 bases). The CDR3 is 15 amino acids. Trimming took 10 bases from V and 0 from J, leaving 15 bases between them. Germline-derived CDR1 and CDR2 are MNHEY and SVGAGI.

This chain joins TRBV9 and TRBJ2-2; either TRBD1 or TRBD2 may supply D (5 bases each). V lost 4 bases to trimming and J lost 1 base, with 17 bases between them. The CDR3 loop spans 17 amino acids. Germline CDR1 SGDLS, CDR2 YYNGEE. CDR3 bases: TGTGCCAGCAGCCCCTTCACCGGGGACCTGAACACCGGGGAGCTGTTTTTT. It translates to CASSPFTGDLNTGELFF.

About this clone itself: The same CDR3 is also encoded by other DNA sequences in this sample. The rearrangement joins TRBV5-6 to TRBJ1-4; weak D call: TRBD1 (5 bases). Germline loops: CDR1 SGHDT, CDR2 YYEEEE. This CDR3 is 15 amino acids long. V was pared by 2 bases and J by 4 bases, with 12 bases between. CDR3 DNA: TGTGCCAGCAGCTTTCTAGACAGAGATAATGAAAAACTGTTTTTT. Protein sequence: CASSFLDRDNEKLFF.

The chain uses TRBV19 and TRBJ2-3; maybe TRBD2 (6 bases). V shed 4 bases and J shed 1 base, with 21 bases lying between them. Germline V gene data show CDR1 as LNHDA and CDR2 as SQIVND (reference sequence). CDR3 length: 18 amino acids. CDR3 DNA: TGTGCCAGTAGTACCGGGGCGGGGCGCTCCTCTGGCACAGATACGCAGTATTTT. Its translation is CASSTGAGRSSGTDTQYF.